A selection of T cell receptor beta chains follows, all from one sample in a study of T cell responses to AZD1222 COVID-19 vaccine. The repertoire was sequenced with immunoSEQ multiplex PCR; TCRdb's copy has only in-frame clones and lacks some. The sample lists about 99,000 clones, 70% to 90% seen once, with less than 3% in the top ten. Source: peripheral blood, taken on day 0 of AZD1222 vaccination. The source is an adult in good health. The CDR3 runs from the conserved cysteine through the conserved F or W. Fields, in order: V gene, CDR3 length, J gene, CDR3 protein.

TRBV7-9	17	TRBJ2-5	CASSSDAGQGKGETQYF
TRBV12-3/TRBV12-4	13	TRBJ2-1	CASRQRDLGEQFF
TRBV2	15	TRBJ2-1	CASSEGTGAYNEQFF
TRBV7-6	15	TRBJ2-3	CASSLGGGGPDTQYF
TRBV7-3	13	TRBJ2-1	CASSLSGGTEQFF
TRBV6-5	15	TRBJ1-3	CASSPTTTSGNTIYF
TRBV7-3	15	TRBJ2-1	CASSRLAGGPYEQFF
TRBV6-2/TRBV6-3	15	TRBJ2-4	CASSWGRGALDIQYF
TRBV5-6	15	TRBJ1-1	CASSLFRGPNTEAFF
TRBV5-1	19	TRBJ2-4	CASSLLGQGARGAKNIQYF
TRBV6-5	14	TRBJ1-2	CASRSQGLGYGYTF
TRBV5-4	15	TRBJ1-1	CASSLVPGGGAEAFF
TRBV11-3	16	TRBJ1-3	CASSLFGVLSGNTIYF
TRBV6-4	15	TRBJ2-1	CASSATSGGANEQFF
TRBV7-2	15	TRBJ1-5	CASSLMVQSNQPQHF
TRBV7-6	14	TRBJ1-1	CASSSLSVNTEAFF
TRBV10-3	15	TRBJ1-6	CAISTVGLYNSPLHF
TRBV2	15	TRBJ2-5	CASSEDWGKQETQYF
TRBV29-1	14	TRBJ1-2	CSVEDSGRGLGYTF
TRBV11-3	16	TRBJ1-2	CASTKSPTQASGGYTF
TRBV4-1	13	TRBJ1-2	CASSQDGNYGYTF
TRBV11-3	16	TRBJ2-2	CASSPGLAGATGELFF
TRBV12-3/TRBV12-4	13	TRBJ2-2	CASVLGGTGELFF
TRBV7-3	16	TRBJ2-1	CASSLGGGLGYNEQFF
TRBV4-1	14	TRBJ1-6	CASRSGTPNSPLHF
TRBV7-8	17	TRBJ1-6	CASSLEGLGGAYSPLHF
TRBV5-8	14	TRBJ1-2	CASSLVGGSYGYTF
TRBV19	14	TRBJ2-2	CAGSIAGRTGELFF
TRBV12-3/TRBV12-4	13	TRBJ2-2	CASSVAVPGELFF
TRBV27	13	TRBJ1-5	CASSQGANQPQHF
TRBV27	15	TRBJ2-1	CASSYGTGGLNEQFF
TRBV6-5	12	TRBJ2-5	CASSYVGETQYF
TRBV19	14	TRBJ2-7	CASSIGDNSYEQYF
TRBV10-3	16	TRBJ1-3	CAISESGQGKTNTIYF
TRBV28	13	TRBJ1-1	CASSLAGSREAFF
TRBV4-2	17	TRBJ2-3	CASSQEVLLGDTDTQYF
TRBV10-3	16	TRBJ1-1	CAIRGDSSLLNTEAFF
TRBV20-1	11	TRBJ1-2	CSARADYGYTF